The entry below gives a single T cell receptor beta chain sequence along with its context. Its antigen remains unidentified. This entry belongs to a study of cytomegalovirus exposure and HLA in healthy donors. About the research overall: About four fifths of approximately 400 genotyped donors fell in the Caucasian-associated ancestry cluster.

General study results and limits: Within an earlier analysis, most TCR beta V segments proved productive either about 90% or about 30% of the time.

Germline V gene sequence: CDR1 SGHTA, CDR2 FQGNSA. V was pared by 2 bases and J by 0 bases, with 19 bases between. This CDR3 has 19 amino acids. 13 Jbeta primers and 60 Vbeta primers were used for the PCR. Profiling relied on immunoSEQ multiplex PCR, and the TCRdb table lists in-frame clones only, not all of them. The sample has 110,000 or so clones; 74% are singletons. Sequencing was carried out using PBMCs. The sequence came from a human donor in good health. The chain joins TRBV7-2 to TRBJ1-4, with a weak D call TRBD1 (5 bases). The CDR3 DNA reads TGTGCCAGCAGCTTACCAACGGGGGTCCGCACCGCAACTAATGAAAAACTGTTTTTT. Encoded protein: CASSLPTGVRTATNEKLFF.